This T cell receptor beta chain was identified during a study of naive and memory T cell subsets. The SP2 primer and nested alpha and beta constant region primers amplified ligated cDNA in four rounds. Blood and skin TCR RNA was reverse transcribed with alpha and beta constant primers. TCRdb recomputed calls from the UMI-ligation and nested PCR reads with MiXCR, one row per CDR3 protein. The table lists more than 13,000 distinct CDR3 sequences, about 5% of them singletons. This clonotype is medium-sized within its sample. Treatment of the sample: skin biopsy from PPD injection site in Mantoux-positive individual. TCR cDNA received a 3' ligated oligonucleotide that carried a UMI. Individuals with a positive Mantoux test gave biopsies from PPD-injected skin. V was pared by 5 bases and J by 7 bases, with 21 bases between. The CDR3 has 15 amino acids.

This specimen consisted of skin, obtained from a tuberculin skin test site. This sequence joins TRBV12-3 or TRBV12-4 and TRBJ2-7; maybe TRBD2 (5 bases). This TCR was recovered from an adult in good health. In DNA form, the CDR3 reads TGTGCCAGCAGTCCGGGGTTGGGTCCGGCGGGTGAGCAGTACTTC. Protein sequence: CASSPGLGPAGEQYF.